These 27 T cell receptor beta chains share one sample of origin, sequenced in a study of T-cell memory formation after mild COVID-19. TCRdb independently ran MiXCR on the 5' RACE reads; one entry per CDR3 protein. Of 400,000 or so distinct CDR3 sequences listed, 20% were seen once; the top ten hold roughly 8%. Material for sequencing was PBMCs or a T cell subset sorted from them (not recorded which). Every receptor here comes from an adult woman who had mild COVID-19 (a few samples of this study predate the infection). Cell type and time point are not known.

The rearrangement links TRBV5-1 to TRBJ2-3; no clear D. The V end lost 5 bases, the J end lost 0 bases, and 13 bases lay between the germline ends. The CDR3 consists of 15 residues. The V gene's germline CDR1 is SGHRS and CDR2 YFSETQ. For the CDR3, the DNA is TGCGCCAGCAGTTCGAGTAAGGCCAGCACAGATACGCAGTATTTT. This translates into CASSSSKASTDTQYF.

This clonotype occurred a few times. The chain recombines TRBV10-3 with TRBJ1-6; weak D call: TRBD1 (6 bases). V was cut by 11 bases and J by 5 bases, with 16 bases left in between. Germline lookup yields CDR1 ENHRY and CDR2 SYGVKD. The CDR3 has 14 residues. DNA of the CDR3: TGTGCCCCGAGCAGGGGCGTCGATAATTCACCCCTCCACTTT. It translates to CAPSRGVDNSPLHF.

This chain connects TRBV3-1 to TRBJ2-2; D ambiguous. Trimming removed 8 bases from V and 4 bases from J, with 14 bases in between. Germline V lookup: CDR1 LGHDT, CDR2 YNNKEL (reference sequence). The CDR3 runs 14 residues. The CDR3 sequence is CASGFLGSTGELFF. DNA for the CDR3: TGTGCCAGCGGATTTCTTGGTAGCACCGGGGAGCTGTTTTTT.

This clonotype was found a few times. The chain recombines TRBV7-9 with TRBJ1-2, with unresolved D. Trimming took off 0 bases at V and 6 bases at J, with 11 bases between the two ends. CDR3 length: 14 amino acids. The germline V gene has CDR1 SEHNR and CDR2 FQNEAQ (reference sequence). The CDR3 DNA follows: TGTGCCAGCAGCTTAGCACGTGGGGAGAATGGCTACACCTTC. The encoded protein is CASSLARGENGYTF.

There are a few counts of this clonotype. The rearrangement joins TRBV19 to TRBJ2-1; D not certain. Between the trimmed V and J ends, which lost 7 bases and 9 bases, there was a span of 22 bases. Per the germline V gene, CDR1 is LNHDA and CDR2 is SQIVND (reference sequence). The CDR3 runs 15 residues. DNA for the CDR3: TGTGCCAGTACCCGAGCCCTAGGCCTTTTCGCTGAGCAGTTCTTC. It is translated as CASTRALGLFAEQFF. Drawing the rest from reference TRBV19 and TRBJ2-1, the complete variable domain is DGGITQSPKYLFRKEGQNVTLSCEQNLNHDAMYWYRQDPGQGLRLIYYSQIVNDFQKGDIAEGYSVSREKKESFPLTVTSAQKNPTAFYLCASTRALGLFAEQFFGPGTRLTVL.

This clonotype was observed many times. CDR3 residues: CASSRTAPGASSYNEQFF. The CDR3 nucleotides are TGTGCCAGCAGTAGAACAGCTCCCGGGGCTAGCTCCTACAATGAGCAGTTCTTC. The rearrangement joins TRBV6-1 to TRBJ2-1, with D possibly being TRBD1 or TRBD2 (5 bases each). Trimming took off 5 bases at V and 0 bases at J, with 20 bases between the two ends. Looked up from germline, CDR1 is MNHNS and CDR2 is SASEGT. The CDR3 is 18 amino acids.

This clonotype was recorded a few times. V gene TRBV12-3 or TRBV12-4 combines with J gene TRBJ2-3; D gene uncertain. CDR3 size: 16 residues. V was shortened by 3 bases and J by 2 bases, with 15 bases between the two germline ends. The CDR3 coding sequence is TGTGCCAGCAGTTTTGGTCTGACTCGTATCACAGATACGCAGTATTTT. Its translation: CASSFGLTRITDTQYF.

The J gene is TRBJ2-7, the V gene TRBV9; no firm D call. Trimming pared 4 bases from V and 0 bases from J, leaving 8 bases between. Germline V CDR1 and CDR2: SGDLS, YYNGEE. The CDR3 is 13 residues long. Written as DNA, the CDR3 is TGTGCCAGCAGCTACGCACCCTCCTACGAGCAGTACTTC. It encodes CASSYAPSYEQYF.

The chain has TRBV20-1 and TRBJ1-2, with D unresolved. With 1 base removed from V and 8 bases from J, the gap between germline ends came to 11 bases. The CDR3 loop spans 12 amino acids. Germline CDR1 is DFQATT and CDR2 is SNEGSKA (reference sequence). In DNA form, the CDR3 reads TGCAGTGCTAGAGTCCCCGGAGGGGGCTACACCTTC. This encodes CSARVPGGGYTF.

This clonotype was recorded a few times. This chain links TRBV20-1 with TRBJ1-2; TRBD1 aligns across 8 bases. J gave up 5 bases and V 0 bases, and 11 bases lay outside the gene matches. CDR1 is DFQATT, CDR2 SNEGSKA, per germline (reference sequence). The CDR3 consists of 16 residues. Here the CDR3 DNA reads TGCAGTGCTAGAGATGTCCGGACAGGGCGTAAATATGGCTACACCTTC. Its protein is CSARDVRTGRKYGYTF.

The chain employs TRBV3-1 and TRBJ2-4; D not resolved. The CDR3 sequence is 14 residues long. The germline CDR1 and CDR2 sequences are LGHDT and YNNKEL (reference sequence). Between the trimmed V and J ends, which lost 5 bases and 2 bases, there was a span of 10 bases. As DNA, the CDR3 is TGTGCCAGCAGCGACTCCGGAACCAAAAACATTCAGTACTTC. This gives the protein CASSDSGTKNIQYF. The whole variable domain, remainder taken from reference TRBV3-1 and TRBJ2-4, is DTAVSQTPKYLVTQMGNDKSIKCEQNLGHDTMYWYKQDSKKFLKIMFSYNNKELIINETVPNRFSPKSPDKAHLNLHINSLELGDSAVYFCASSDSGTKNIQYFGAGTRLSVL.

This clonotype turned up a few times. The rearrangement links TRBV18 to TRBJ2-5, with 9 bases lining up with TRBD1. Germline V lookup: CDR1 KGHSH, CDR2 LQKENI. The CDR3 is 15 amino acids. J gave up 3 bases and V 2 bases, and 4 bases lay outside the gene matches. CDR3 sequence reads: CASSPSGTGKETQYF. The CDR3 region has the DNA TGTGCCAGCTCACCATCCGGGACAGGGAAAGAGACCCAGTACTTC.

This clonotype has at least ten counts. The junction shows a germline mismatch at one end, possibly a read error. The rearrangement joins TRBV5-1 to TRBJ2-2; 8 positions match TRBD1. The CDR3 has 14 residues. Germline-derived CDR1 and CDR2 are SGHRS and YFSETQ. For the CDR3, the DNA is TGTGCCAGCAGTTTAGGACAGGGCATCGGGGAGCTGTTTTTT. It specifies CASSLGQGIGELFF.

This clonotype came up a few times. The V call is TRBV6-2 or TRBV6-3, the J call TRBJ1-1; 11 positions agree with TRBD1. Per germline, CDR1 MNHEY and CDR2 SVGEGT. This CDR3 has 16 residues. V dropped 6 bases and J dropped 7; count of bases not matched to a gene: 13. This chain's CDR3 is CASRSGTGGNQYEAFF. The CDR3 region has the DNA TGTGCCAGCAGATCCGGGACAGGGGGTAATCAGTATGAAGCTTTCTTT.

CDR3 loop: CASSQEWPPETYEQYF. The CDR3 DNA reads as TGTGCCAGCAGCCAAGAGTGGCCTCCCGAGACCTACGAGCAGTACTTC. The V and J genes are TRBV14 and TRBJ2-7; D ambiguous. This CDR3 contains 16 residues. CDR1 SGHDN and CDR2 FVKESK come from the germline V gene. Deletions cut 0 bases from V and 2 bases from J, with 14 bases between.

This clonotype occurred a few times. The V call is TRBV3-1, the J call TRBJ2-3; maybe TRBD2 (5 bases). V lost 2 bases and J 1 base, leaving 16 bases between the germline ends. Germline V gene lookup returns CDR1 LGHDT and CDR2 YNNKEL (reference sequence). CDR3 length: 17 amino acids. The CDR3 loop reads CASSQWNGGSGTDTQYF. Written as DNA, the CDR3 is TGTGCCAGCAGCCAATGGAATGGTGGGAGTGGCACAGATACGCAGTATTTT.

The chain links TRBV12-3 or TRBV12-4 to TRBJ2-1; TRBD2 matches 7 bases. V was clipped by 8 bases and J by 4 bases; unmatched bases: 5. The CDR3 is 13 residues long. DNA for the CDR3: TGTGCCAGCGGGCGGGAGATATACAATGAGCAGTTCTTC. Residues: CASGREIYNEQFF.

V gene TRBV7-6 combines with J gene TRBJ2-5; either TRBD1 or TRBD2 may supply D (5 bases each). CDR3 length equals 13 residues. Per the germline V gene, CDR1 is SGHVS and CDR2 is FNYEAQ. Between the trimmed V and J ends, which lost 4 bases and 5 bases, there was a span of 11 bases. The CDR3 sequence is CASSSYWGETQYF. The CDR3 DNA reads as TGTGCCAGCAGCTCCTACTGGGGGGAGACCCAGTACTTC.

The chain joins TRBV4-2 to TRBJ2-5, with D possibly TRBD2 on 5 matching bases. With 0 bases removed from V and 5 bases from J, the gap between germline ends came to 10 bases. Looked up from germline, CDR1 is LGHNA and CDR2 is YNFKEQ. The CDR3 length is 14 residues. The CDR3 DNA reads as TGTGCCAGCAGCCAAGATTGGCGCGGGGAGACCCAGTACTTC. It yields the protein CASSQDWRGETQYF.

The chain employs TRBV4-2 and TRBJ2-5, with 10 positions matching TRBD1. The CDR3 length is 17 residues. Per the germline V gene, CDR1 is LGHNA and CDR2 is YNFKEQ. The trim removed 1 base at V and 5 bases at J, leaving 10 bases unmatched. This CDR3 is CASSQGGTGALLETQYF. For the CDR3, the DNA is TGTGCCAGCAGCCAAGGGGGGACAGGGGCCCTCTTGGAGACCCAGTACTTC.

This sequence joins TRBV7-8 and TRBJ1-1, with D tentatively TRBD1 (5 bases). The germline CDR1 and CDR2 sequences are SGHVS and FQNEAQ. Trimming removed 2 bases from V and 4 bases from J, with 11 bases in between. The CDR3 spans 14 residues. CDR3 sequence (DNA): TGTGCCAGCAGCTTAACCTACAGGTTCACTGAAGCTTTCTTT. Its translation: CASSLTYRFTEAFF.

The chain couples TRBV6-5 to TRBJ1-1, with 10 nucleotides matching TRBD1. The J segment lost 5 bases and the V segment lost 11 bases, leaving 14 bases of the junction unmatched. The CDR3 spans 15 residues. Germline CDR1 MNHEY, CDR2 SVGAGI. The CDR3 spells CAAYPVPGQGTEAFF. CDR3 nucleotides: TGTGCCGCATATCCGGTGCCGGGACAGGGGACTGAAGCTTTCTTT.

This chain uses TRBV19 with TRBJ1-1; D is possibly TRBD1 (5 bases). From germline, CDR1 is LNHDA and CDR2 SQIVND (reference sequence). V was cut by 10 bases and J by 7 bases, with 19 bases left in between. CDR3 length: 13 residues. CDR3 in DNA: TGTGCCACAAAGTCAGGGCAGAAACATGAAGCTTTCTTT. Protein product: CATKSGQKHEAFF.

The chain is built from TRBV5-1 and TRBJ2-7; D tentatively reads TRBD1 or TRBD2 (5 bases each). Germline V gives CDR1 SGHRS, CDR2 YFSETQ. The CDR3 runs 14 residues. V gave up 5 bases and J gave up 3 bases, with 15 bases separating them. The CDR3: CASRGAGAGYEQYF. The CDR3 region has the DNA TGCGCCAGCAGAGGAGCCGGGGCAGGCTACGAGCAGTACTTC.

This clonotype was seen only a few times. The chain uses TRBV9 and TRBJ2-3; no reliable D call. The CDR3 runs 16 residues. Germline values: CDR1 SGDLS, CDR2 YYNGEE. V lost 0 bases and J 2 bases, leaving 13 bases between the germline ends. This chain's CDR3 is CASSVEVGFSTDTQYF. CDR3 in DNA: TGTGCCAGCAGCGTAGAGGTTGGGTTCTCCACAGATACGCAGTATTTT.

This clonotype came up a few times. CDR3 nucleotide sequence: TGTGCCAGCACCCGGGGGACAGGGGTCGATCAGCCCCAGCATTTT. Translation gives CASTRGTGVDQPQHF. The chain recombines TRBV12-3 or TRBV12-4 with TRBJ1-5, with 10 nucleotides matching TRBD1. J lost 5 bases, V lost 7 bases, and 8 bases had no gene match. The CDR3 loop spans 15 amino acids.

This clonotype has only a few counts. The chain combines TRBV20-1 with TRBJ1-5, with D possibly being TRBD1 (5 bases). Germline V lookup: CDR1 DFQATT, CDR2 SNEGSKA (reference sequence). The V and J ends lost 2 bases and 0 bases respectively, with 17 bases between them. The CDR3 runs 17 residues. CDR3 loop: CSARNRLFSLSNQPQHF. The CDR3 coding sequence is TGCAGTGCTAGAAACAGGCTCTTTAGCCTTAGCAATCAGCCCCAGCATTTT.